The clone carrying this TCR beta chain was counted between two and nine times. Antigen unknown. The sample belongs to a study of graft-versus-host responses after intestinal transplantation. About the study: Recipients across the board were started on anti-thymocyte globulin induction, then kept on tacrolimus and steroids for two to four years.

Generated by immunoSEQ multiplex PCR, the TCRdb table keeps only in-frame clones and is missing some. The sample shows about 90,000 clones, roughly four fifths of them seen only once. Study results and caveats: Recipient marrow held GvH clones, some first seen in ileum or blood. Patients with graft-donor T cell macrochimerism had high graft-versus-host to host-versus-graft clonal ratios in allografts.

The CDR3 is made up of 12 amino acids. Looked up from germline, CDR1 is MNHEY and CDR2 is SVGAGI. V lost 2 bases to trimming and J lost 7 bases, with 6 bases between them. The source is a human donor who received an intestinal transplant. The chain is built from TRBV6-5 and TRBJ2-1; D might be TRBD2 (6 bases). Sample: unstimulated CD8+ T cells sorted from spleen or lymph node cells, taken before intestinal transplant. The CDR3 sequence: CASSYGGNEQFF. DNA of the CDR3: TGTGCCAGCAGTTACGGGGGGAATGAGCAGTTCTTC.